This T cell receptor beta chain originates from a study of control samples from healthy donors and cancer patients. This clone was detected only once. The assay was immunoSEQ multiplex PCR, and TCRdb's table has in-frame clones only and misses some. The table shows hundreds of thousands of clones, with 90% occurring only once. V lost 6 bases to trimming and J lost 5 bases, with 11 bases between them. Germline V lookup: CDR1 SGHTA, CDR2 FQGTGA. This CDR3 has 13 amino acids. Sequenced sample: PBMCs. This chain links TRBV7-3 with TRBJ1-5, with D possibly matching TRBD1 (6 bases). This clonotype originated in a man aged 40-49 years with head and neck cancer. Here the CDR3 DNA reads TGTGCCAGCAGTCCGGGGGCTCATCAGCCCCAGCATTTT. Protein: CASSPGAHQPQHF. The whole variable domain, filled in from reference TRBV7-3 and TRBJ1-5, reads GAGVSQTPSNKVTEKGKYVELRCDPISGHTALYWYRQSLGQGPEFLIYFQGTGAADDSGLPNDRFFAVRPEGSVSTLKIQRTERGDSAVYLCASSPGAHQPQHFGDGTRLSIL.